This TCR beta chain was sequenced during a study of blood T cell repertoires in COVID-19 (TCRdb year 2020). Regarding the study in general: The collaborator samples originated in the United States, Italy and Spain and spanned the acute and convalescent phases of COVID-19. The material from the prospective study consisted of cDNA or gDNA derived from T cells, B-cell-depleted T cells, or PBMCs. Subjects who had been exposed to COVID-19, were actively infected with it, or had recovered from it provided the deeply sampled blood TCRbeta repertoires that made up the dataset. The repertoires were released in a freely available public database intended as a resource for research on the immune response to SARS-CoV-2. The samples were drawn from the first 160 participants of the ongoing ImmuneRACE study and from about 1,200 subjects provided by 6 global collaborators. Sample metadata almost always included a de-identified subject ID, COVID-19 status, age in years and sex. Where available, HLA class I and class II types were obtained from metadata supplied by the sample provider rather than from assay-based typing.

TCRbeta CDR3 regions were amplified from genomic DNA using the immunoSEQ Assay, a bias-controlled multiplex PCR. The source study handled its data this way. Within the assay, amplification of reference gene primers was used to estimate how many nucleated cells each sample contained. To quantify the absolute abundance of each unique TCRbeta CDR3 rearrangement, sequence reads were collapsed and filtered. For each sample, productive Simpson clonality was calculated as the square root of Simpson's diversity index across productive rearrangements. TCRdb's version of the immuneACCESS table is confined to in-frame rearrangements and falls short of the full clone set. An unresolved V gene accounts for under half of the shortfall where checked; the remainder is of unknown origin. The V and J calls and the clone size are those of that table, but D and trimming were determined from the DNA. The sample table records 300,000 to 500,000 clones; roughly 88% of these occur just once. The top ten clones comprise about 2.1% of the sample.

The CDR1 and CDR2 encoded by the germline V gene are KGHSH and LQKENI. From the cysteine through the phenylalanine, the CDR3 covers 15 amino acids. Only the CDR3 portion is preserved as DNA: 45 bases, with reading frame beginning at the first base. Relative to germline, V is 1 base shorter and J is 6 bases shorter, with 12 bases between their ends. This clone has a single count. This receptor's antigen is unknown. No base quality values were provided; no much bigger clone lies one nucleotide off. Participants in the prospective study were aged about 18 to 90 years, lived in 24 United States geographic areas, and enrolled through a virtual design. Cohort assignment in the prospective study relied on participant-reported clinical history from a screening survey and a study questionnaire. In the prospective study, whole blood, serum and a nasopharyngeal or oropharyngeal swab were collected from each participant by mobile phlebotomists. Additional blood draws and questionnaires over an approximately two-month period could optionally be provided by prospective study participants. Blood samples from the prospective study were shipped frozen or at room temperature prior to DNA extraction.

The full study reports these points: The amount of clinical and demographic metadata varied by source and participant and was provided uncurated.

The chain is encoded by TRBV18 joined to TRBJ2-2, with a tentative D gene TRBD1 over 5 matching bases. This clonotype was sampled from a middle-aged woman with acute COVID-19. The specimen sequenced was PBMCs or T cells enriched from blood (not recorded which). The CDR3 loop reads CASSPQRGNAGELFF. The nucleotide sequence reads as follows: TGTGCCAGCTCACCACAAAGGGGTAACGCCGGGGAGCTGTTTTTT.